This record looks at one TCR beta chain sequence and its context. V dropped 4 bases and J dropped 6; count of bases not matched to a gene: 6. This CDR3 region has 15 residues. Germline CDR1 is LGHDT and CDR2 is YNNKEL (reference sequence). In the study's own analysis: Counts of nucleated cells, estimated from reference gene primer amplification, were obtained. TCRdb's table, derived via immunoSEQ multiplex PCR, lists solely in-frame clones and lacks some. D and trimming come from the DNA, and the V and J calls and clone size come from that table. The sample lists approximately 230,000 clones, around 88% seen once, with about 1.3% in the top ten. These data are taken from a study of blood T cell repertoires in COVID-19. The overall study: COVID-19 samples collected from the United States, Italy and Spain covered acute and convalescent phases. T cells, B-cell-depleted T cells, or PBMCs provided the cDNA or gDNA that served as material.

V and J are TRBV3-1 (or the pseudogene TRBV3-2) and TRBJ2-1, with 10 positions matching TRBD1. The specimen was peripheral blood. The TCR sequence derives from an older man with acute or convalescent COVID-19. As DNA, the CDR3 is TGTGCCAGCAGCCTACCGGGACAGGGGCTCAATGAGCAGTTCTTC. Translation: CASSLPGQGLNEQFF.